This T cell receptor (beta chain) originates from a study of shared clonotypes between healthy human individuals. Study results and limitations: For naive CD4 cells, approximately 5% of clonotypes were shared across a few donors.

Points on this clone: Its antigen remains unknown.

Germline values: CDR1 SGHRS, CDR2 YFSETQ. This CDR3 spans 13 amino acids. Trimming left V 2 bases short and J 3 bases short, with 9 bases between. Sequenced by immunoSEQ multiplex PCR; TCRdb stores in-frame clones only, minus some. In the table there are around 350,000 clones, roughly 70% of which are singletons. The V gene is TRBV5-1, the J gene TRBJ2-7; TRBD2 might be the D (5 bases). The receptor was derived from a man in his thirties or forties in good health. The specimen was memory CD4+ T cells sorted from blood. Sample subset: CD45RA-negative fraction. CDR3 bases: TGCGCCAGCAGCTTAAACCGGGACTACGAGCAGTACTTC. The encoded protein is CASSLNRDYEQYF.